The 13 T cell receptor beta chains in this list originate from one sample, sequenced in a study of T cells in Graves' hyperthyroidism and ophthalmopathy. RNA transcripts yielded amplified TCR beta CDR3 regions. A first-round RT-PCR of the TCR CDR3 used the HTBI primer set. TCRdb reanalysed the multiplex PCR reads using MiXCR and keeps one entry per CDR3 protein. The data hold fewer than 750,000 distinct CDR3 sequences, with roughly 50% observed a single time. Sequenced: peripheral blood or thyroid tissue (not recorded which). These receptors came from a woman aged 18 to 35 with Graves' hyperthyroidism.

At least ten counts were recorded for this clonotype. The chain carries TRBV10-3 and TRBJ1-4; 9 bases match TRBD1. The V segment lost 10 bases and the J segment 7 bases; nucleotides outside the gene matches: 10. From germline, CDR1 is ENHRY and CDR2 SYGVKD. The CDR3 has 14 residues. The CDR3 region has the DNA TGTGCCACCAGACAGGGGGGGTTCACTGAAAAACTGTTTTTT. This encodes CATRQGGFTEKLFF.

The V call is TRBV4-3, the J call TRBJ1-2; TRBD1 matches 12 bases. The germline V gene encodes CDR1 LGHNA and CDR2 YSLEER. Trimming removed 4 bases from V and 4 bases from J; junction bases left unmatched: 10. The CDR3 length is 17 residues. The CDR3, as DNA: TGCGCCAGCAGCCGTCCGGGGACAGGGGGCGTCGGCTATGGCTACACCTTC. It codes for CASSRPGTGGVGYGYTF.

The chain carries TRBV24-1 and TRBJ2-7; D unclear. V was cut by 4 bases and J by 7 bases, with 16 bases left in between. The CDR3 contains 14 residues. Germline CDR1 KGHDR, CDR2 SFDVKD. The chain's CDR3 is CATSDTDGYNEQYF. DNA for the CDR3: TGTGCCACCAGTGACACGGACGGATACAATGAGCAGTACTTC.

This clonotype came up a few times. The rearrangement joins TRBV7-9 to TRBJ2-3; the D gene could be TRBD1 or TRBD2 (6 bases each). The V and J ends lost 3 bases and 10 bases respectively, with 11 bases between them. This CDR3 has 12 residues. Germline CDR1 is SEHNR and CDR2 is FQNEAQ (reference sequence). The CDR3 sequence: CASSFYREAQYF. CDR3 nucleotide sequence: TGTGCCAGCAGCTTTTACAGGGAGGCGCAGTATTTT.

This clonotype was detected many times. J is TRBJ1-5 and V is TRBV5-6; D perhaps matches TRBD1 (5 bases). The CDR3 runs 16 residues. Per the germline V gene, CDR1 is SGHDT and CDR2 is YYEEEE. Trimming removed 0 bases from V and 6 bases from J, with 16 bases in between. CDR3 loop: CASSLATFGDLQPQHF. The DNA for the CDR3 is TGTGCCAGCAGCTTGGCTACTTTCGGGGACCTTCAGCCCCAGCATTTT.

The V gene is TRBV11-2, the J gene TRBJ1-2; weak D call: TRBD1 (6 bases). Germline CDR1 reads SGHAT; CDR2 reads FQNNGV. The CDR3 runs 16 residues. V was clipped by 2 bases and J by 8 bases, with 21 bases between them. CDR3 residues: CASSLHSGRAGAGYTF. CDR3 coding DNA: TGTGCCAGCAGCTTACATAGCGGGAGGGCAGGGGCCGGCTACACCTTC.

J is TRBJ1-3 and V is TRBV10-3, with D uncertain. The CDR3 has 15 residues. The V end was cut by 4 bases, the J end by 3 bases, with 13 bases between. CDR1 is ENHRY, CDR2 SYGVKD, per germline. The CDR3 loop is CAISAGAANGNTIYF. CDR3 DNA sequence: TGTGCCATCAGTGCAGGTGCGGCAAATGGAAACACCATATATTTT.

As for this clonotype: A much larger clone differs by one base, so this may be a read error. The rearrangement joins TRBV5-1 to TRBJ2-5; D is ambiguous. Germline V CDR1 and CDR2: SGHRS, YFSETQ. CDR3 length: 14 amino acids. The CDR3 is CASSLGRNEETRYF. The CDR3, as DNA: TGCGCCAGCAGCTTGGGGCGCAATGAAGAGACCCGGTACTTC.

V gene TRBV5-1 combines with J gene TRBJ1-2, with TRBD1 matching over 11 bases. V shed 4 bases and J 8 bases; nucleotides not matched to a gene: 13. Germline V gives CDR1 SGHRS, CDR2 YFSETQ. This CDR3 contains 16 residues. The CDR3 sequence is CASSPSPGQGARGYTF. For the CDR3, the DNA is TGCGCCAGCAGCCCCTCCCCCGGACAGGGGGCGCGAGGCTACACCTTC.

This clonotype was counted at least ten times. The V and J genes are TRBV29-1 and TRBJ1-5; TRBD1 is a possible D gene (6 bases). Germline loops: CDR1 SQVTM, CDR2 ANQGSEA. The CDR3 runs 13 residues. Trimming cost V 6 bases and J 4 bases, with 13 bases left between them. The CDR3 bases are TGCAGCGTGGGGGGCCGGGATAATCAGCCCCAGCATTTT. It is translated as CSVGGRDNQPQHF.

The genes are TRBV2 and TRBJ2-5, with D tentatively TRBD1 (6 bases). This CDR3 region has 15 residues. The V and J ends lost 0 bases and 5 bases respectively, with 13 bases between them. The germline V gene encodes CDR1 SNHLY and CDR2 FYNNEI. The CDR3 coding sequence is TGTGCCAGCAGTGAAGCCGGGGACATGTACGAGACCCAGTACTTC. Its translation is CASSEAGDMYETQYF.

Details on this clonotype: A much larger clone differs by one base, so this may be a read error. The gene calls are TRBV6-6 and TRBJ1-5, with 10 bases identical to TRBD1. The germline gives CDR1 MNHNY, CDR2 SVGAGI (reference sequence). The CDR3 consists of 14 residues. V dropped 0 bases and J dropped 7; count of bases not matched to a gene: 0. CDR3 region: CASSYSTGGQPQHF. CDR3 in DNA: TGTGCCAGCAGTTACTCGACAGGGGGCCAGCCCCAGCATTTT.

This clonotype was observed many times. The chain employs TRBV20-1 and TRBJ2-5; weak D call: TRBD1 (5 bases). This CDR3 contains 14 residues. CDR1 and CDR2 from the germline V gene are DFQATT and SNEGSKA (reference sequence). The V end was cut by 2 bases, the J end by 0 bases, with 10 bases between. CDR3 nucleotide sequence: TGCAGTGCTAGACAGACAGCAAACCAAGAGACCCAGTACTTC. The encoded protein is CSARQTANQETQYF.